What follows are 21 T cell receptor beta chains derived from one specimen sequenced in a study of STAT5B mutations in CD4+ large granular lymphocyte leukemia (dated by TCRdb to the early 2020s). Receptor amplification or capture employed the immunoSEQ multiplex PCR assay. Sourced from immuneACCESS, this table was stored by TCRdb with only in-frame sequences that have V and J called. A share of the clones is absent; for the studies checked, an unresolved V gene accounts for under half, and the remainder has no known explanation. The sample table shows about 35,000 clones, and 65% to 70% are seen once. The leading ten clones occupy roughly 1.6% of the sample. The sequenced sample was CD4+ T cells from blood buffy coats. Receptor source: a human donor in good health.

The V call is TRBV27, the J call TRBJ2-5; 11 nucleotides line up with TRBD1. The CDR3 has 16 residues. Germline lookup yields CDR1 MNHEY and CDR2 SMNVEV (reference sequence). The V and J ends lost 5 bases and 3 bases, in that order; junction bases with no gene match: 8. CDR3 DNA sequence: TGTGCCAGCAGTCGGGGATGGGGACAGGGGGAAGAGACCCAGTACTTC. This gives the protein CASSRGWGQGEETQYF.

The chain couples TRBV4-1 to TRBJ2-1; 14 nucleotides match TRBD2. The CDR3 is made up of 17 amino acids. CDR1 is MGHRA, CDR2 YSYEKL, per germline. Trimming at V came to 4 bases and at J to 4 bases, leaving 6 bases not matched to a gene. CDR3 DNA sequence: TGCGCCAGCAGCCCCGTCGGACTAGCGGGGGGATACAATGAGCAGTTCTTC. It translates to CASSPVGLAGGYNEQFF.

This sequence joins TRBV6-5 and TRBJ2-1; D may correspond to TRBD1 or TRBD2 (5 bases each). Germline V gene lookup returns CDR1 MNHEY and CDR2 SVGAGI. This CDR3 has 12 residues. V was clipped by 0 bases and J by 10 bases, with 7 bases between them. CDR3 region: CASSYSRGEQFF. In nucleotides, the CDR3 is TGTGCCAGCAGTTACTCGAGGGGCGAGCAGTTCTTC.

The chain combines TRBV7-6 with TRBJ1-3; D remains ambiguous. The germline V and J ends were trimmed by 1 base and 2 bases, with 9 bases remaining between them. This CDR3 has 15 amino acids. From germline, CDR1 is SGHVS and CDR2 FNYEAQ. CDR3 region: CASSLGSPTGNTIYF. The CDR3 coding sequence is TGTGCCAGCAGCTTAGGTTCTCCGACTGGAAACACCATATATTTT.

In its sample, this clone was seen a few times. This chain uses TRBV27 with TRBJ1-4, with 10 bases lining up with TRBD1. There are 13 residues in the CDR3. The V and J ends lost 2 bases and 10 bases, in that order; junction bases with no gene match: 1. Germline V gene data show CDR1 as MNHEY and CDR2 as SMNVEV (reference sequence). In nucleotides, the CDR3 is TGTGCCAGCAGTTTAGGACAGGGGGGAAAACTGTTTTTT. It is translated as CASSLGQGGKLFF. Complete variable domain (other parts from reference TRBV27 and TRBJ1-4): EAQVTQNPRYLITVTGKKLTVTCSQNMNHEYMSWYRQDPGLGLRQIYYSMNVEVTDKGDVPEGYKVSRKEKRNFPLILESPSPNQTSLYFCASSLGQGGKLFFGSGTQLSVL.

The CDR3 protein is CASSSQHYGYTF. The CDR3 region has the DNA TGTGCCAGCTCATCACAGCACTATGGCTACACCTTC. The J gene is TRBJ1-2, the V gene TRBV18, with unresolved D. This CDR3 comprises 12 residues. Trimming cost V 5 bases and J 3 bases, with 7 bases left between them. Per germline, CDR1 KGHSH and CDR2 LQKENI.

The chain is built from TRBV19 and TRBJ2-3; unclear D gene. The V gene lost 7 bases and the J gene lost 2 bases, with 16 bases spanning the gap. This CDR3 has 15 residues. Germline assignment: CDR1 LNHDA and CDR2 SQIVND (reference sequence). The CDR3 nucleotides are TGTGCCAGTACCCTGGAAGGGTACCCCACAGATACGCAGTATTTT. Translated: CASTLEGYPTDTQYF.

The chain combines TRBV4-3 with TRBJ2-5; D may be TRBD2 (6 bases). This CDR3 region has 15 residues. Trimming cost V 1 base and J 1 base, with 10 bases left between them. In germline, CDR1 is LGHNA, CDR2 YSLEER. CDR3 DNA: TGCGCCAGCAGCCAAGGGGCGGGGCTCCAAGAGACCCAGTACTTC. Its translation is CASSQGAGLQETQYF.

V and J are TRBV7-2 and TRBJ1-1; D remains unclear. This CDR3 region has 15 residues. V was pared by 5 bases and J by 1 base, with 14 bases between. CDR1 SGHTA and CDR2 FQGNSA come from the germline V gene. CDR3: CASSPYLDKNTEAFF. The CDR3 nucleotides are TGTGCCAGCAGCCCCTACCTAGACAAGAACACTGAAGCTTTCTTT.

The chain links TRBV7-8 to TRBJ1-2; D unclear. There are 16 residues in the CDR3. Germline values: CDR1 SGHVS, CDR2 FQNEAQ. V shed 0 bases and J shed 5 bases, with 16 bases lying between them. CDR3 amino acids: CASSLAGSASGYGYTF. CDR3 DNA sequence: TGTGCCAGCAGCTTAGCAGGGTCGGCCTCGGGATATGGCTACACCTTC.

This clone was seen once. V is TRBV7-8 and J is TRBJ2-1; 7 bases align to TRBD2. Germline-derived CDR1 and CDR2 are SGHVS and FQNEAQ. Unmatched junction bases numbered 12, after V lost 3 bases and J lost 4 bases. The CDR3 has 17 amino acids. The CDR3 loop reads CASSFDSAGERYNEQFF. In DNA form, the CDR3 reads TGTGCCAGCAGCTTTGACTCTGCGGGGGAAAGGTACAATGAGCAGTTCTTC.

The V call is TRBV11-2, the J call TRBJ2-5; a possible D gene is TRBD1 (6 bases). CDR1 and CDR2 from the germline V gene are SGHAT and FQNNGV. This CDR3 is 15 amino acids long. V lost 5 bases and J 5 bases, leaving 18 bases between the germline ends. CDR3 bases: TGTGCCAGCAGCATAGGACAGACCGGATCGGAGACCCAGTACTTC. This encodes CASSIGQTGSETQYF.

This clone is a singleton in its sample. A junction end diverges from the germline sequence, so it may reflect a read error. The chain carries TRBV7-7 and TRBJ2-7; D may be TRBD1 (6 bases). Per germline, CDR1 SSHAT and CDR2 FNYEAQ (reference sequence). The CDR3 has 13 residues. The chain's CDR3 is CASSPTGSPEQYF. The CDR3 DNA follows: TGTGCTAGCAGCCCAACAGGGTCCCCGGAGCAGTACTTC.

This clone has only one observation. The chain is built from TRBV4-2 and TRBJ2-7; D may match TRBD1 or TRBD2 (5 bases each). The CDR3 consists of 15 residues. The germline CDR1 and CDR2 sequences are LGHNA and YNFKEQ. V was clipped by 4 bases and J by 1 base, with 14 bases between them. The CDR3 here is CASSPPGRRSYEQYF. For the CDR3, the DNA is TGTGCCAGCAGCCCCCCGGGACGGCGGTCCTACGAGCAGTACTTC.

The CDR3 DNA reads as TGTGCCAGTAGTCCCTTGTCGGGAGTCGGGACAGGGACTGGCTACACCTTC. Its protein product is CASSPLSGVGTGTGYTF. The V and J genes are TRBV19 and TRBJ1-2; 9 bases align to TRBD1. Trimming removed 5 bases from V and 7 bases from J; junction bases left unmatched: 17. The germline gives CDR1 LNHDA, CDR2 SQIVND (reference sequence). The CDR3 totals 17 residues.

The rearrangement joins TRBV7-3 to TRBJ2-5; 10 nucleotides agree with TRBD2. This CDR3 has 16 amino acids. Germline V gene data show CDR1 as SGHTA and CDR2 as FQGTGA. Trimming took 3 bases from V and 2 from J; bases not matched to a gene: 6. For the CDR3, the DNA is TGTGCCAGCAGCTTGTCTAGCGGGGGAACTCAAGAGACCCAGTACTTC. It codes for CASSLSSGGTQETQYF.

The rearrangement uses TRBV5-1 and TRBJ2-1, with TRBD2 matching 8 bases. Germline values: CDR1 SGHRS, CDR2 YFSETQ. V gave up 0 bases and J gave up 0 bases; unmatched junction bases: 2. The CDR3 spans 16 residues. The CDR3 here is CASSLERGSSYNEQFF. CDR3 in DNA: TGCGCCAGCAGCTTGGAGCGGGGGAGCTCCTACAATGAGCAGTTCTTC.

The CDR3 region is CASSDGHQFTYEQYF. Written as DNA, the CDR3 is TGTGCCAGCAGTGACGGACACCAATTCACCTACGAGCAGTACTTC. J is TRBJ2-7 and V is TRBV6-1; a weak D match, TRBD1 (5 bases). The V gene's germline CDR1 is MNHNS and CDR2 SASEGT. The length of the CDR3 is 15 residues. V was shortened by 3 bases and J by 2 bases, with 14 bases between the two germline ends.

The gene calls are TRBV5-1 and TRBJ1-1; the D gene is possibly TRBD1 (6 bases). Germline CDR1 SGHRS, CDR2 YFSETQ. Trimming left V 0 bases short and J 2 bases short, with 11 bases between. The CDR3 covers 15 residues. In nucleotides, the CDR3 is TGCGCCAGCAGCTTGGTGGGGGGGCAAAACACTGAAGCTTTCTTT. Translation: CASSLVGGQNTEAFF.

J is TRBJ2-1 and V is TRBV7-2, with 12 nucleotides matching TRBD2. V lost 6 bases to trimming and J lost 4 bases; unmatched junction nucleotides: 4. The CDR3 has 15 amino acids. Germline CDR1 reads SGHTA; CDR2 reads FQGNSA. CDR3 in amino acids: CASRRTSGGYNEQFF. CDR3 bases: TGTGCCAGCAGGCGCACTAGCGGGGGGTACAATGAGCAGTTCTTC. The whole variable domain, remainder taken from reference TRBV7-2 and TRBJ2-1, is GAGVSQSPSNKVTEKGKDVELRCDPISGHTALYWYRQSLGQGLEFLIYFQGNSAPDKSGLPSDRFSAERTGGSVSTLTIQRTQQEDSAVYLCASRRTSGGYNEQFFGPGTRLTVL.

V is TRBV7-2 and J is TRBJ1-1; 8 bases are a match to TRBD1. The CDR3 is 14 amino acids. Germline V gene data show CDR1 as SGHTA and CDR2 as FQGNSA. J gave up 1 base and V 4 bases, and 2 bases lay outside the gene matches. The CDR3 sequence: CASSSGQGNTEAFF. The CDR3 DNA is TGTGCCAGCAGCTCTGGACAGGGGAACACTGAAGCTTTCTTT. Drawing the rest from reference TRBV7-2 and TRBJ1-1, the complete variable domain is GAGVSQSPSNKVTEKGKDVELRCDPISGHTALYWYRQSLGQGLEFLIYFQGNSAPDKSGLPSDRFSAERTGGSVSTLTIQRTQQEDSAVYLCASSSGQGNTEAFFGQGTRLTVV.